The 23 T cell receptor beta chains reported below all come from one sample, sequenced in a study of shared clonotypes between healthy human individuals (dated by TCRdb to 2018 to 2020). CD8 naive samples were CD45RO-negative cells positively selected for CCR7, giving a CD45RA+CCR7+ population that excluded TemRA cells. Library construction relied on the immunoSEQ multiplex PCR assay. TCRdb stores this immuneACCESS table with in-frame sequences only. Part of the clones is absent; in the studies checked, under half of the shortfall reflects unresolved V genes, and no reason is known for the rest. For this sample there are about 1.9 million clones; around 93% appear just once. Clones ranked in the top ten supply 1.5% to 2% of the sample. Sequencing used naive CD8+ T cells from PBMCs. The cell subset or site label here, explained by the study, means: CD45RA+CCR7+. The source is a man between 18 and 35 years old in good health. Some clones in this sample may be carry-over from other donors' samples.

The chain recombines TRBV6-1 with TRBJ1-4; D gene uncertain. The CDR3 spans 16 residues. V was shortened by 4 bases and J by 3 bases, with 15 bases between the two germline ends. The germline V gene has CDR1 MNHNS and CDR2 SASEGT. In DNA, the CDR3 is TGTGCCAGCAGTGCCCGTAGCGCAGGAGCTAATGAAAAACTGTTTTTT. Translation gives CASSARSAGANEKLFF.

V gene TRBV7-9 combines with J gene TRBJ2-1; the D gene could be TRBD1 or TRBD2 (5 bases each). Germline V gene data show CDR1 as SEHNR and CDR2 as FQNEAQ (reference sequence). The CDR3 runs to 16 residues. V shed 0 bases and J shed 9 bases, with 18 bases lying between them. The DNA for the CDR3 is TGTGCCAGCAGCTTAGCGCTCGGGACCTCCGACAGTGAGCAGTTCTTC. Protein sequence: CASSLALGTSDSEQFF.

V usage is TRBV6-5 and J usage is TRBJ2-7, with unresolved D. The CDR3 length is 12 residues. V was pared by 8 bases and J by 2 bases, with 10 bases between. Germline assignment: CDR1 MNHEY and CDR2 SVGAGI. In DNA, the CDR3 is TGTGCCAGCCGTGGGCCAACCTACGAGCAGTACTTC. Its translation is CASRGPTYEQYF.

To note about this clone: This same CDR3 is encoded by further DNA sequences in the sample. The V call is TRBV27, the J call TRBJ1-2; no definite D call. This CDR3 has 11 amino acids. Trimming stripped 6 bases from V and 2 bases from J, with 4 bases between. Germline V gene lookup returns CDR1 MNHEY and CDR2 SMNVEV (reference sequence). The CDR3 coding sequence is TGTGCCAGCAGGGGGAACTATGGCTACACCTTC. As protein: CASRGNYGYTF.

The chain employs TRBV14 and TRBJ2-5, with a tentative D call TRBD2 (5 bases). V was clipped by 5 bases and J by 5 bases, with 18 bases between them. Germline loops: CDR1 SGHDN, CDR2 FVKESK. This CDR3 contains 15 residues. The CDR3 nucleotides read TGTGCCAGCAGCGTCGGGGTCGTTTCTCGGGAGACCCAGTACTTC. Amino acids: CASSVGVVSRETQYF.

The chain uses TRBV6-5 and TRBJ2-1; a weak D match, TRBD1 (5 bases). V was pared by 6 bases and J by 8 bases, with 17 bases between. This CDR3 is 14 amino acids long. The germline gives CDR1 MNHEY, CDR2 SVGAGI. This CDR3 reads CASRSRVFLDEQFF. In DNA, the CDR3 is TGTGCCAGCAGAAGCAGGGTCTTTTTGGATGAGCAGTTCTTC.

This clone was recorded only once. The chain is built from TRBV19 and TRBJ2-7; 7 positions agree with TRBD1. The CDR3 contains 14 residues. With V trimmed by 5 bases and J by 3 bases, 7 bases remained unmatched. The germline gives CDR1 LNHDA, CDR2 SQIVND (reference sequence). DNA for the CDR3: TGTGCCAGTAGTGCGTTCCGGGACAGCTACGAGCAGTACTTC. Translation gives CASSAFRDSYEQYF. The full variable domain, rest sourced from reference TRBV19 and TRBJ2-7, is DGGITQSPKYLFRKEGQNVTLSCEQNLNHDAMYWYRQDPGQGLRLIYYSQIVNDFQKGDIAEGYSVSREKKESFPLTVTSAQKNPTAFYLCASSAFRDSYEQYFGPGTRLTVT.

This rearrangement joins TRBV6-5 to TRBJ1-2; D might be TRBD1 (5 bases). This CDR3 is built from 15 residues. Per germline, CDR1 MNHEY and CDR2 SVGAGI. Trimming pared 6 bases from V and 2 bases from J, leaving 16 bases between. The DNA of the CDR3 is TGTGCCAGCAGACAACGGGACCGGATAAACTATGGCTACACCTTC. It yields the protein CASRQRDRINYGYTF.

Notes on this clone: The sample has other DNA sequences that encode this CDR3 too. The V gene is TRBV7-9, the J gene TRBJ1-2; D gene unclear. V lost 1 base to trimming and J lost 2 bases, with 5 bases between them. Germline CDR1 reads SEHNR; CDR2 reads FQNEAQ (reference sequence). The CDR3 runs to 13 residues. CDR3 loop: CASSLGPNYGYTF. The CDR3 DNA reads TGTGCCAGCAGCTTAGGTCCGAACTATGGCTACACCTTC.

A word on this clone: This sample also contains other DNA sequences that code for the same CDR3. The rearrangement links TRBV5-1 to TRBJ1-1; the D is unclear. Looked up from germline, CDR1 is SGHRS and CDR2 is YFSETQ. This CDR3 comprises 12 residues. The V end lost 3 bases, the J end lost 1 base, and 4 bases lay between the germline ends. CDR3 amino acids: CASSSENTEAFF. Written as DNA, the CDR3 is TGCGCCAGCAGCTCGGAGAACACTGAAGCTTTCTTT.

The CDR3 protein is CASTPTGNDGYTF. CDR3 sequence (DNA): TGTGCCAGCACCCCAACAGGGAACGATGGCTACACCTTC. V is TRBV28 and J is TRBJ1-2; TRBD1 might be the D (6 bases). The CDR3 spans 13 residues. Between the trimmed V and J ends, which lost 7 bases and 6 bases, there was a span of 15 bases. Germline V CDR1 and CDR2: MDHEN, SYDVKM.

The V gene is TRBV30, the J gene TRBJ1-1, with D perhaps matching TRBD1 (6 bases). The CDR3 is 14 residues long. Germline V gives CDR1 GTSNPN, CDR2 SVGIG (reference sequence). Trimming removed 0 bases at V and 1 base at J, with 9 bases between. CDR3: CAWSVGGWNTEAFF. The CDR3 DNA follows: TGTGCCTGGAGTGTAGGGGGGTGGAACACTGAAGCTTTCTTT.

This clone is a singleton in its sample. This chain links TRBV5-4 with TRBJ2-4; no firm D call. Germline CDR1 reads SGHNT; CDR2 reads YYREEE (reference sequence). V lost 0 bases and J lost 1, with 5 bases in between. The length of the CDR3 is 14 residues. The chain's CDR3 is CASSLENAKNIQYF. The CDR3 DNA sequence: TGTGCCAGCAGCTTGGAAAATGCCAAAAACATTCAGTACTTC. The full variable domain, in which reference TRBV5-4 and TRBJ2-4 provide the parts outside the CDR3, is ETGVTQSPTHLIKTRGQQVTLRCSSQSGHNTVSWYQQALGQGPQFIFQYYREEENGRGNFPPRFSGLQFPNYSSELNVNALELDDSALYLCASSLENAKNIQYFGAGTRLSVL.

This chain connects TRBV7-2 to TRBJ2-1; 9 bases fit TRBD1. Germline V gene sequence: CDR1 SGHTA, CDR2 FQGNSA. Trimming cost V 6 bases and J 3 bases; bases outside gene matches: 6. This CDR3 region has 15 residues. Here the CDR3 reads CASRAGTGRYNEQFF. Here the CDR3 DNA reads TGTGCCAGCAGGGCCGGGACAGGGCGCTACAATGAGCAGTTCTTC.

This chain links TRBV11-2 with TRBJ2-4; D is ambiguous. The CDR3 length is 16 residues. CDR1 and CDR2 (germline): SGHAT, FQNNGV. V lost 1 base to trimming and J lost 1 base, with 11 bases between them. CDR3 residues: CASSLGGVMAKNIQYF. CDR3 DNA sequence: TGTGCCAGCAGCTTAGGTGGGGTCATGGCCAAAAACATTCAGTACTTC.

The rearrangement joins TRBV5-6 to TRBJ2-7; no clear D gene. Deletions cut 0 bases from V and 2 bases from J, with 9 bases between. CDR3 length: 14 amino acids. Germline V gives CDR1 SGHDT, CDR2 YYEEEE. The CDR3 reads CASSLGVRAYEQYF. The CDR3 nucleotides are TGTGCCAGCAGCTTGGGTGTCAGAGCCTACGAGCAGTACTTC.

The V call is TRBV2, the J call TRBJ2-3, with 8 positions matching TRBD1. This CDR3 has 16 amino acids. Germline lookup yields CDR1 SNHLY and CDR2 FYNNEI. Unmatched junction bases numbered 7, after V lost 5 bases and J lost 0 bases. This CDR3 is CASSHGQGGSTDTQYF. The CDR3 nucleotides read TGTGCCAGCAGTCACGGACAGGGCGGGAGCACAGATACGCAGTATTTT.

J is TRBJ2-7 and V is TRBV28; D is ambiguous. There are 13 residues in the CDR3. V gave up 8 bases and J gave up 0 bases, with 11 bases separating them. The germline CDR1 and CDR2 sequences are MDHEN and SYDVKM. CDR3: CASRNVGSYEQYF. The DNA for the CDR3 is TGTGCCAGCCGGAACGTGGGCTCCTACGAGCAGTACTTC.

The gene calls are TRBV14 and TRBJ1-2; 9 bases align to TRBD1. Germline V gene lookup returns CDR1 SGHDN and CDR2 FVKESK. Trimming removed 2 bases from V and 0 bases from J; junction bases left unmatched: 4. CDR3 length equals 16 residues. DNA for the CDR3: TGTGCCAGCAGCCAACTAAGGACAGGGGCTAACTATGGCTACACCTTC. Its translation is CASSQLRTGANYGYTF.

The chain is built from TRBV6-6 and TRBJ2-5; D is perhaps TRBD1 (6 bases). The end of the DNA fits TRBJ2-7 better, so the J call may be wrong. Germline CDR1 and CDR2: MNHNY and SVGAGI (reference sequence). This CDR3 has 13 residues. The CDR3 region has the DNA TGTGCCAGCACCGGGACATTGCGTTCCGAGCAGTACTTC. Translated: CASTGTLRSEQYF.

This chain links TRBV18 with TRBJ1-2, with D uncertain. The length of the CDR3 is 16 residues. Germline CDR1 is KGHSH and CDR2 is LQKENI. V lost 0 bases and J 6 bases, leaving 17 bases between the germline ends. The CDR3 DNA reads as TGTGCCAGCTCACCACCGAAGTCAGAAGGGTGGGATGGCTACACCTTC. As protein: CASSPPKSEGWDGYTF.

This chain uses TRBV9 with TRBJ2-3, with D tentatively TRBD2 (5 bases). This CDR3 region has 14 residues. V gave up 0 bases and J gave up 6 bases, with 11 bases separating them. The germline V gene has CDR1 SGDLS and CDR2 YYNGEE. The CDR3 coding sequence is TGTGCCAGCAGCGTAGCGGGAACGTTCGATACGCAGTATTTT. Translated, it gives CASSVAGTFDTQYF.

The chain combines TRBV4-3 with TRBJ1-5; D is unresolved. The CDR3 spans 16 residues. Trimming cost V 0 bases and J 2 bases, with 11 bases left between them. CDR1 and CDR2 (germline): LGHNA, YSLEER. The CDR3 DNA is TGCGCCAGCAGCCAAGATAGCGCCGGGGGCAATCAGCCCCAGCATTTT. It yields the protein CASSQDSAGGNQPQHF.